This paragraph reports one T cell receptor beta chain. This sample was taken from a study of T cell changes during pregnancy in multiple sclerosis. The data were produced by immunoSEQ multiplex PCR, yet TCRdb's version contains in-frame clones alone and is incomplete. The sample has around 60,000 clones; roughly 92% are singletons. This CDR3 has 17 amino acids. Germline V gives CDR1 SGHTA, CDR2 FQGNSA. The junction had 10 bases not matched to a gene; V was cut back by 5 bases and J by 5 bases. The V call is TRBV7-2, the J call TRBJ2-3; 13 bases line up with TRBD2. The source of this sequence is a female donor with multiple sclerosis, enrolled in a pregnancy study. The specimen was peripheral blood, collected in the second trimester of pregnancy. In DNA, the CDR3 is TGTGCCAGCAGCGAGACTTGGACTAGCGGGAGTGTAGATACGCAGTATTTT. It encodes CASSETWTSGSVDTQYF. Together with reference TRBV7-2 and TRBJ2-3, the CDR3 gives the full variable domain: GAGVSQSPSNKVTEKGKDVELRCDPISGHTALYWYRQSLGQGLEFLIYFQGNSAPDKSGLPSDRFSAERTGGSVSTLTIQRTQQEDSAVYLCASSETWTSGSVDTQYFGPGTRLTVL.